These 18 T cell receptor beta chains originate from one sample sequenced in a study of T cell responses to AZD1222 COVID-19 vaccine. Profiled with immunoSEQ multiplex PCR; TCRdb holds only in-frame clones, not every one. This sample has around 110,000 clones, with roughly 87% found just once. The sequences come from peripheral blood, collected on day 0 of AZD1222 vaccination. These receptors were obtained from an adult in good health.

The chain's CDR3 is CASSPLRVDSPLHF. DNA of the CDR3: TGTGCCAGCAGCCCCCTCAGGGTGGATTCACCCCTCCACTTT. The chain joins TRBV14 to TRBJ1-6; D is possibly TRBD1 (5 bases). V lost 4 bases to trimming and J lost 8 bases, with 12 bases between them. The CDR3 covers 14 residues. Per the germline V gene, CDR1 is SGHDN and CDR2 is FVKESK.

CDR3 nucleotide sequence: TGTGCCAGCAGTTTTTGGGGACAGATTAATTCACCCCTCCACTTT. The encoded protein is CASSFWGQINSPLHF. The chain uses TRBV27 and TRBJ1-6, with 7 positions matching TRBD1. The V segment lost 3 bases and the J segment 6 bases; nucleotides outside the gene matches: 5. The V gene's germline CDR1 is MNHEY and CDR2 SMNVEV (reference sequence). The CDR3 consists of 15 residues.

The V call is TRBV28, the J call TRBJ1-4; D perhaps matches TRBD1 (5 bases). This CDR3 spans 14 amino acids. The germline V gene encodes CDR1 MDHEN and CDR2 SYDVKM. Trimming stripped 8 bases from V and 8 bases from J, with 18 bases between. The CDR3 region has the DNA TGTGCCAGCTACGTCCAGGGAATTAGCGAAAAACTGTTTTTT. Translating gives CASYVQGISEKLFF.

This rearrangement joins TRBV19 to TRBJ2-1; D call uncertain. Germline assignment: CDR1 LNHDA and CDR2 SQIVND (reference sequence). This CDR3 spans 17 amino acids. V gave up 1 base and J gave up 8 bases, with 21 bases separating them. The CDR3 coding sequence is TGTGCCAGTAGTATAGGCCAGACTCTTGACGAGCCGGATGAGCAGTTCTTC. Encoded protein: CASSIGQTLDEPDEQFF.

This chain uses TRBV27 with TRBJ1-2; D may be TRBD1 (5 bases). V lost 5 bases, J lost 0 bases, and 10 bases lay in between. Germline V lookup: CDR1 MNHEY, CDR2 SMNVEV (reference sequence). CDR3 length equals 14 residues. CDR3 nucleotides: TGTGCCAGCAGTGGCGGGGGAGCTAACTATGGCTACACCTTC. This translates into CASSGGGANYGYTF.

The chain employs TRBV14 and TRBJ2-7, with D tentatively TRBD2 (6 bases). The CDR3 is 16 residues long. Germline V gene sequence: CDR1 SGHDN, CDR2 FVKESK. V gave up 0 bases and J gave up 5 bases, with 17 bases separating them. The CDR3 is CASSQERGWGFHEQYF. The CDR3 DNA sequence: TGTGCCAGCAGCCAAGAGCGGGGCTGGGGGTTCCACGAGCAGTACTTC.

The V and J genes are TRBV12-2 and TRBJ1-5; TRBD1 is the table's D call and was not checked against the DNA. TRBV12-2 is a known pseudogene. There are 17 residues in the CDR3. Here the CDR3 reads CASRFTGIPYSNQPQHF. The DNA for the CDR3 is TGTGCAAGTCGCTTCACAGGGATTCCTTATAGCAATCAGCCCCAGCATTTT.

This chain links TRBV5-4 with TRBJ2-2; D may match TRBD1 or TRBD2 (5 bases each). V lost 4 bases, J lost 0 bases, and 16 bases lay in between. The CDR3 has 17 amino acids. Germline V gives CDR1 SGHNT, CDR2 YYREEE (reference sequence). The CDR3 DNA sequence: TGTGCCAGCAGCGGGGACCTAACGGGTGCGAACACCGGGGAGCTGTTTTTT. It specifies CASSGDLTGANTGELFF. The whole variable domain, remainder taken from reference TRBV5-4 and TRBJ2-2, is ETGVTQSPTHLIKTRGQQVTLRCSSQSGHNTVSWYQQALGQGPQFIFQYYREEENGRGNFPPRFSGLQFPNYSSELNVNALELDDSALYLCASSGDLTGANTGELFFGEGSRLTVL.

This chain connects TRBV14 to TRBJ1-1, with D uncertain. The CDR3 runs 13 residues. Trimming pared 6 bases from V and 3 bases from J, leaving 11 bases between. Per germline, CDR1 SGHDN and CDR2 FVKESK. This CDR3 reads CASSQREYTEAFF. In DNA, the CDR3 is TGTGCCAGCAGTCAGAGGGAATACACTGAAGCTTTCTTT.

The count of this clone is one. As DNA, the CDR3 is TGTGCCAGCAGCGATGCCGGGGCAGGGGGCCTCTTCCGGGGGCAGTTCTTC. Its translation: CASSDAGAGGLFRGQFF. This sequence joins TRBV7-2 and TRBJ2-1, with TRBD1 matching 8 bases. This CDR3 has 17 residues. V lost 5 bases, J lost 12 bases, and 21 bases stayed unmatched. Per germline, CDR1 SGHTA and CDR2 FQGNSA.

This clone was observed a few times. This rearrangement joins TRBV9 to TRBJ1-6, with D possibly matching TRBD1 (5 bases). There are 15 residues in the CDR3. CDR1 is SGDLS, CDR2 YYNGEE, per germline. V shed 0 bases and J shed 9 bases, with 13 bases lying between them. This chain's CDR3 is CASSVGDPGTSPLHF. The DNA of the CDR3 is TGTGCCAGCAGCGTAGGGGACCCCGGGACTTCACCCCTCCACTTT. Drawing the rest from reference TRBV9 and TRBJ1-6, the complete variable domain is DSGVTQTPKHLITATGQRVTLRCSPRSGDLSVYWYQQSLDQGLQFLIQYYNGEERAKGNILERFSAQQFPDLHSELNLSSLELGDSALYFCASSVGDPGTSPLHFGNGTRLTVT.

The chain is built from TRBV4-2 and TRBJ2-2; 8 nucleotides line up with TRBD1. Germline CDR1 is LGHNA and CDR2 is YNFKEQ. V was pared by 4 bases and J by 3 bases, with 4 bases of the junction left unmatched. The length of the CDR3 is 15 residues. The DNA of the CDR3 is TGTGCCAGCAGCCCGGGACAGGTTTACACCGGGGAGCTGTTTTTT. Amino acid sequence: CASSPGQVYTGELFF.

The CDR3 loop is CASSLFQGMAEAFF. The CDR3 DNA reads TGTGCCAGCAGCCTCTTTCAGGGGATGGCTGAAGCTTTCTTT. The chain employs TRBV6-5 and TRBJ1-1; D possibly corresponds to TRBD1 (6 bases). This CDR3 comprises 14 residues. The ends were cut back, 6 bases at V and 6 bases at J, with 17 bases in the middle. CDR1 and CDR2 from the germline V gene are MNHEY and SVGAGI.

The chain employs TRBV30 and TRBJ1-6; no definite D call. Trimming shortened V by 3 bases and J by 14 bases, and 17 bases separated the two germline ends. This CDR3 is 13 amino acids long. CDR1 and CDR2 from the germline V gene are GTSNPN and SVGIG (reference sequence). For the CDR3, the DNA is TGTGCCTGGAGGCCTACCGGGGTCACGACCCTCCACTTT. Protein: CAWRPTGVTTLHF.

The chain recombines TRBV5-1 with TRBJ2-5; D gene ambiguous. V lost 2 bases and J lost 2, with 10 bases in between. The CDR3 is made up of 14 amino acids. Germline V gene lookup returns CDR1 SGHRS and CDR2 YFSETQ. The CDR3 nucleotides are TGCGCCAGCAGCTTTAGGACGGCTCAAGAGACCCAGTACTTC. Its translation is CASSFRTAQETQYF.

This clone has just one count. This chain links TRBV28 with TRBJ1-3; D might be TRBD1 (5 bases). Germline loops: CDR1 MDHEN, CDR2 SYDVKM. The CDR3 runs to 17 residues. Trimming stripped 1 base from V and 0 bases from J, with 13 bases between. Here the CDR3 DNA reads TGTGCCAGCAGTTTATACGGGGCCCTGAGCTCTGGAAACACCATATATTTT. It is translated as CASSLYGALSSGNTIYF.

V is TRBV3-1 (or the pseudogene TRBV3-2) and J is TRBJ2-7, with no clear D. V lost 1 base and J 6 bases, leaving 7 bases between the germline ends. CDR1 LGHDT and CDR2 YNNKEL come from the germline V gene (reference sequence). The CDR3 is 12 residues long. The CDR3 is CASSQGALEQYF. For the CDR3, the DNA is TGTGCCAGCAGCCAAGGGGCCCTCGAGCAGTACTTC.

The rearrangement uses TRBV7-9 and TRBJ1-3, with no clear D. The germline CDR1 and CDR2 sequences are SEHNR and FQNEAQ (reference sequence). This CDR3 spans 16 amino acids. V was cut by 1 base and J by 0 bases, with 10 bases left in between. This chain's CDR3 is CASSLVFGSSGNTIYF. In DNA, the CDR3 is TGTGCCAGCAGCTTAGTGTTCGGGTCCTCTGGAAACACCATATATTTT.